The next 30 T cell receptor beta chains were all read from a single sample in a study of control samples from healthy donors and cancer patients. TCRdb's copy holds only in-frame clones and misses some; the assay was immunoSEQ multiplex PCR. The sample includes about 170,000 clones, 85% to 95% of them seen just once. Specimen: blood. The receptor source for this set is a woman in her sixties or seventies in good health.

Here the CDR3 DNA reads TGTGCCAGTAGTATACAGGGGGGTCTGCATAACTATGGCTACACCTTC. As protein: CASSIQGGLHNYGYTF. The chain employs TRBV19 and TRBJ1-2; 7 nucleotides match TRBD1. This CDR3 comprises 16 residues. CDR1 is LNHDA, CDR2 SQIVND, per germline (reference sequence). Trimming removed 2 bases from V and 1 base from J; junction bases left unmatched: 7.

The V and J genes are TRBV5-1 and TRBJ1-2; 12 positions agree with TRBD1. Germline trimming cut 7 bases from V and 4 bases from J; bases unmatched to any gene: 8. This CDR3 region has 15 residues. Germline V gene lookup returns CDR1 SGHRS and CDR2 YFSETQ. CDR3 nucleotide sequence: TGCGCCAGCCATCGGGGACAGGGGGCGACCTATGGCTACACCTTC. Its translation: CASHRGQGATYGYTF. The complete variable domain, with remaining parts taken from reference TRBV5-1 and TRBJ1-2, reads KAGVTQTPRYLIKTRGQQVTLSCSPISGHRSVSWYQQTPGQGLQFLFEYFSETQRNKGNFPGRFSGRQFSNSRSEMNVSTLELGDSALYLCASHRGQGATYGYTFGSGTRLTVV.

CDR3 nucleotides: TGTGCCAGCAGGTCTAGCGGGGGGTTTGGTGAGCAGTTCTTC. Encoded protein: CASRSSGGFGEQFF. J is TRBJ2-1 and V is TRBV6-5; TRBD2 matches 11 bases. The CDR3 extends over 14 amino acids. V trimming: 6 bases; J trimming: 9 bases; junction bases outside the gene matches: 7. The germline gives CDR1 MNHEY, CDR2 SVGAGI.

This clone was recorded only once. The rearrangement links TRBV5-1 to TRBJ1-4, with 11 bases that match TRBD1. V was clipped by 3 bases and J by 3 bases; unmatched bases: 4. This CDR3 region has 16 residues. Germline CDR1 and CDR2: SGHRS and YFSETQ. The CDR3 loop reads CASSWTGGASNEKLFF. The CDR3 DNA is TGCGCCAGCAGCTGGACAGGGGGCGCATCTAATGAAAAACTGTTTTTT.

In this sample, this clone turned up many times. CDR3 in amino acids: CASRPGQGTYEQYF. CDR3 coding DNA: TGTGCCAGCAGACCCGGACAGGGGACTTATGAGCAGTACTTC. This rearrangement joins TRBV28 to TRBJ2-7; 9 bases fit TRBD1. Germline loops: CDR1 MDHEN, CDR2 SYDVKM. The CDR3 is made up of 14 amino acids. V trimming: 6 bases; J trimming: 7 bases; junction bases outside the gene matches: 10. The full variable domain, in which reference TRBV28 and TRBJ2-7 provide the parts outside the CDR3, is DVKVTQSSRYLVKRTGEKVFLECVQDMDHENMFWYRQDPGLGLRLIYFSYDVKMKEKGDIPEGYSVSREKKERFSLILESASTNQTSMYLCASRPGQGTYEQYFGPGTRLTVT.

This chain joins TRBV13 and TRBJ1-3, with D unresolved. CDR3 length: 15 residues. In germline, CDR1 is PRHDT, CDR2 FYEKMQ (reference sequence). Trimming cost V 2 bases and J 2 bases, with 10 bases left between them. The CDR3 reads CASSLRTGPGNTIYF. The CDR3 DNA reads as TGTGCCAGCAGCTTAAGGACCGGCCCTGGAAACACCATATATTTT. The full variable domain, completed using reference TRBV13 and TRBJ1-3, is AAGVIQSPRHLIKEKRETATLKCYPIPRHDTVYWYQQGPGQDPQFLISFYEKMQSDKGSIPDRFSAQQFSDYHSELNMSSLELGDSALYFCASSLRTGPGNTIYFGEGSWLTVV.

This clone was picked up one time. The rearrangement links TRBV6-6 to TRBJ1-6; the D is unclear. Germline V CDR1 and CDR2: MNHNY, SVGAGI (reference sequence). The CDR3 runs 14 residues. Trimming cost V 4 bases and J 6 bases, with 10 bases left between them. The CDR3 spells CASSLDRANSPLHF. CDR3 bases: TGTGCCAGCAGTTTAGACCGCGCTAATTCACCCCTCCACTTT.

The CDR3 bases are TGTGCCAGCAGTGAAAGAGAAGGGTGGGTTGGGGATACGCAGTATTTT. Its protein is CASSEREGWVGDTQYF. The chain employs TRBV2 and TRBJ2-3; D unclear. There are 16 residues in the CDR3. With 2 bases removed from V and 6 bases from J, the gap between germline ends came to 18 bases. Germline CDR1 and CDR2: SNHLY and FYNNEI.

The CDR3: CAICQEAGGSPLHF. CDR3 DNA: TGTGCCATTTGCCAGGAGGCAGGGGGCTCACCCCTCCACTTT. The V gene is TRBV6-5, the J gene TRBJ1-6, with 8 bases that match TRBD1. Germline V gene lookup returns CDR1 MNHEY and CDR2 SVGAGI. Germline trimming cut 10 bases from V and 10 bases from J; bases unmatched to any gene: 12. The CDR3 length is 14 residues.

The rearrangement uses TRBV7-2 and TRBJ1-5; D unresolved. CDR3 length equals 13 residues. The V and J ends lost 1 base and 11 bases respectively, with 12 bases between them. Germline loops: CDR1 SGHTA, CDR2 FQGNSA. Written as DNA, the CDR3 is TGTGCCAGCAGCTTAGGAGAGCTATCAGCCCAGCATTTT. It codes for CASSLGELSAQHF.

The V gene is TRBV18, the J gene TRBJ1-2, with 8 bases aligning to TRBD1. CDR1 is KGHSH, CDR2 LQKENI, per germline. The CDR3 runs 16 residues. The ends lost 1 base at V and 3 bases at J; junction bases unmatched: 7. As DNA, the CDR3 is TGTGCCAGCTCACCACAAGGACAGGGAGGGTACTATGGCTACACCTTC. Amino acids: CASSPQGQGGYYGYTF.

The J gene is TRBJ1-5, the V gene TRBV6-2 or TRBV6-3; D is undetermined. CDR3 length: 15 amino acids. Trimming pared 2 bases from V and 2 bases from J, leaving 10 bases between. CDR1 MNHEY and CDR2 SVGEGT come from the germline V gene. The CDR3 DNA sequence: TGTGCCAGCAGTTACCAGCACCGGGGCAATCAGCCCCAGCATTTT. Encoded protein: CASSYQHRGNQPQHF.

This clone was seen a few times. The chain links TRBV6-5 to TRBJ1-1, with 12 bases lining up with TRBD1. The CDR3 sequence is 14 residues long. Germline CDR1 and CDR2: MNHEY and SVGAGI. With V trimmed by 5 bases and J by 6 bases, 4 bases remained unmatched. The CDR3 DNA sequence: TGTGCCAGCAGTACCGGGACAGGGGGCTCTGAAGCTTTCTTT. It yields the protein CASSTGTGGSEAFF.

This rearrangement joins TRBV4-3 to TRBJ1-6, with D tentatively TRBD1 (5 bases). Germline V lookup: CDR1 LGHNA, CDR2 YSLEER. Trimming cost V 1 base and J 10 bases, with 14 bases left between them. The CDR3 loop spans 15 amino acids. The CDR3, as DNA: TGCGCCAGCAGCCAAGTTAGGGGTGGTGTGTCACCCCTCCACTTT. This translates into CASSQVRGGVSPLHF.

This sequence joins TRBV18 and TRBJ2-3, with 7 bases that match TRBD2. The CDR3 runs 17 residues. With V trimmed by 6 bases and J by 0 bases, 12 bases remained unmatched. The germline gives CDR1 KGHSH, CDR2 LQKENI. CDR3 sequence: CASSSQGGGSSTDTQYF. CDR3 nucleotide sequence: TGTGCCAGCTCCTCCCAGGGTGGCGGGAGTAGCACAGATACGCAGTATTTT.

The chain employs TRBV5-1 and TRBJ2-3; 8 nucleotides agree with TRBD2. Germline V CDR1 and CDR2: SGHRS, YFSETQ. The CDR3 is 18 amino acids. Trimming took 0 bases from V and 3 from J; bases not matched to a gene: 12. The CDR3 loop reads CASSLVGTGGLLTDTQYF. CDR3 nucleotides: TGCGCCAGCAGCTTGGTAGGAACGGGGGGGCTTCTTACAGATACGCAGTATTTT.

V and J are TRBV6-2 or TRBV6-3 and TRBJ1-5; 7 bases are a match to TRBD1. Germline CDR1 MNHEY, CDR2 SVGEGT. The V and J ends lost 6 bases and 0 bases, in that order; junction bases with no gene match: 11. This CDR3 region has 17 residues. The DNA for the CDR3 is TGTGCCAGCAGCCGTGGACAGGCAGGGTTTAGCAATCAGCCCCAGCATTTT. Its protein is CASSRGQAGFSNQPQHF.

The rearrangement links TRBV9 to TRBJ1-2, with 10 bases aligning to TRBD1. CDR1 SGDLS and CDR2 YYNGEE come from the germline V gene. The CDR3 is 12 residues long. With 6 bases clipped from V and 9 bases from J, the junction kept 5 bases outside the gene matches. CDR3 sequence: CASTGQGSSYTF. DNA of the CDR3: TGTGCCAGCACGGGACAGGGGAGTAGCTACACCTTC.

Regarding this clone: The same CDR3 can be traced to other DNA sequences in this sample. The V call is TRBV12-3 or TRBV12-4, the J call TRBJ1-1; no reliable D call. Trimming shortened V by 3 bases and J by 1 base, and 6 bases separated the two germline ends. The CDR3 loop spans 13 amino acids. The chain's CDR3 is CASSFTGNTEAFF. The DNA of the CDR3 is TGTGCCAGCAGTTTTACCGGGAACACTGAAGCTTTCTTT.

This sequence joins TRBV7-9 and TRBJ1-3, with unresolved D. V lost 4 bases to trimming and J lost 1 base, with 8 bases between them. Germline-derived CDR1 and CDR2 are SEHNR and FQNEAQ (reference sequence). CDR3 size: 14 residues. In DNA, the CDR3 is TGTGCCAGCAGCTCCGGCGCTTCTGGAAACACCATATATTTT. This gives the protein CASSSGASGNTIYF.

The V gene is TRBV9, the J gene TRBJ1-2; D perhaps matches TRBD1 (6 bases). Trimming pared 0 bases from V and 0 bases from J, leaving 9 bases between. CDR3 length: 15 amino acids. The V gene's germline CDR1 is SGDLS and CDR2 YYNGEE. The CDR3 here is CASSVGQATNYGYTF. DNA of the CDR3: TGTGCCAGCAGCGTAGGACAGGCTACTAACTATGGCTACACCTTC.

The V gene is TRBV6-6, the J gene TRBJ2-3, with D perhaps TRBD1 (6 bases). CDR1 MNHNY and CDR2 SVGAGI come from the germline V gene (reference sequence). The CDR3 has 15 amino acids. V lost 0 bases, J lost 5 bases, and 12 bases lay in between. The CDR3 DNA reads TGTGCCAGCAGTTACTCGATTGCAGGGGTAGATACGCAGTATTTT. Translating it yields CASSYSIAGVDTQYF.

The rearrangement links TRBV7-2 to TRBJ2-7; no definite D call. V was pared by 0 bases and J by 5 bases, with 8 bases between. CDR3 length: 13 amino acids. Germline assignment: CDR1 SGHTA and CDR2 FQGNSA. Here the CDR3 DNA reads TGTGCCAGCAGCTTAGCGTTAAGTGACGAGCAGTACTTC. It yields the protein CASSLALSDEQYF.

The chain couples TRBV6-5 to TRBJ2-2; 7 nucleotides match TRBD2. The J segment lost 7 bases and the V segment lost 6 bases, leaving 8 bases of the junction unmatched. The CDR3 contains 14 residues. Germline V gene lookup returns CDR1 MNHEY and CDR2 SVGAGI. CDR3 nucleotide sequence: TGTGCCAGCAGGGCTAGCGGATTAAGCGGGGAGCTGTTTTTT. It translates to CASRASGLSGELFF.

J is TRBJ1-1 and V is TRBV18; the match to TRBD1 covers 8 bases. CDR3 size: 16 residues. With 3 bases clipped from V and 2 bases from J, the junction kept 8 bases outside the gene matches. The germline V gene has CDR1 KGHSH and CDR2 LQKENI. The CDR3 sequence: CASSPAGTGANTEAFF. Here the CDR3 DNA reads TGTGCCAGCTCACCTGCCGGGACAGGAGCTAACACTGAAGCTTTCTTT.

This clone showed up just a few times. This sequence joins TRBV7-2 and TRBJ2-5, with D unclear. CDR1 is SGHTA and CDR2 is FQGNSA in the germline V gene. This CDR3 has 11 amino acids. The V gene lost 2 bases and the J gene lost 2 bases, with 0 bases spanning the gap. The DNA of the CDR3 is TGTGCCAGCAGCTTACAAGAGACCCAGTACTTC. Protein sequence: CASSLQETQYF.

The CDR3 nucleotides read TGTGCCAGCAGCCAACCCAGGGGCAACGAGCAGTACTTC. This translates into CASSQPRGNEQYF. J is TRBJ2-7 and V is TRBV3-1 (or the pseudogene TRBV3-2), with D perhaps TRBD1 (6 bases). With 2 bases removed from V and 5 bases from J, the gap between germline ends came to 10 bases. The CDR3 is 13 amino acids. Germline lookup yields CDR1 LGHDT and CDR2 YNNKEL (reference sequence).

The chain uses TRBV6-5 and TRBJ2-5; 9 bases are a match to TRBD2. CDR1 MNHEY and CDR2 SVGAGI come from the germline V gene. V shed 3 bases, J shed 1 base, and the junction held 6 bases outside the gene matches. The CDR3 sequence is 16 residues long. Here the CDR3 reads CASSYSAGGPQETQYF. CDR3 sequence (DNA): TGTGCCAGCAGTTATTCGGCGGGGGGGCCCCAAGAGACCCAGTACTTC.

The rearrangement joins TRBV27 to TRBJ1-3; the D is unclear. Germline V gene data show CDR1 as MNHEY and CDR2 as SMNVEV (reference sequence). V gave up 4 bases and J gave up 0 bases, with 13 bases separating them. This CDR3 comprises 16 residues. CDR3 protein: CASSSPSGYSGNTIYF. The CDR3 DNA follows: TGTGCCAGCAGTTCCCCTAGTGGGTACTCTGGAAACACCATATATTTT.

The V gene is TRBV6-5, the J gene TRBJ1-1; possible D gene TRBD1, 5 bases. The CDR3 is made up of 15 amino acids. Trimming left V 6 bases short and J 0 bases short, with 14 bases between. CDR1 MNHEY and CDR2 SVGAGI come from the germline V gene. The CDR3 here is CASSQGYSMNTEAFF. In DNA, the CDR3 is TGTGCCAGCAGCCAGGGATATTCAATGAACACTGAAGCTTTCTTT.